Listed below are T cell receptor beta chains from one sample, sequenced in a study of early T cells in non-severe SARS-CoV-2 infection. TCRdb used MiXCR to reprocess the 5' RACE reads, holding one entry per CDR3 protein. Of roughly 100,000 distinct CDR3 sequences in the sample, roughly 12% were seen once. The sequences come from whole blood, collected at baseline. The receptors derive from an adult who was a healthcare worker with PCR-confirmed SARS-CoV-2 infection or an uninfected control (not recorded which). Each CDR3 is given with its conserved first and last residue. The D gene is left open where the match is weak. Clone size, where shown, is once, few, many, or a class for clones that have expanded.

abundance: NA
j_gene: TRBJ2-3
d_gene: NA
v_gene: TRBV7-6
CDR3aa: CASSLAGTTVQYF
CDR3nt: TGTGCCAGCAGCTTAGCCGGGACGACGGTGCAGTATTTT

abundance: few
j_gene: TRBJ2-1
d_gene: NA
v_gene: TRBV20-1
CDR3aa: CSASFEASRNEQFF
CDR3nt: TGCAGTGCTTCCTTTGAGGCTAGCCGCAATGAGCAGTTCTTC

abundance: few
j_gene: TRBJ1-1
d_gene: TRBD1
v_gene: TRBV20-1
CDR3aa: CSARKPGQSFIMNTEAFF
CDR3nt: TGCAGTGCTAGAAAACCGGGACAGAGCTTTATCATGAACACTGAAGCTTTCTTT

abundance: once
j_gene: TRBJ2-2
d_gene: NA
v_gene: TRBV5-4
CDR3aa: CASSLKPGGELFF
CDR3nt: TGTGCCAGCAGCTTAAAGCCCGGCGGGGAGCTGTTTTTT

abundance: NA
j_gene: TRBJ2-7
d_gene: NA
v_gene: TRBV6-6
CDR3aa: CASSQQNEQYF
CDR3nt: TGTGCCAGCAGTCAACAGAACGAGCAGTACTTC

abundance: NA
j_gene: TRBJ2-2
d_gene: NA
v_gene: TRBV12-3/TRBV12-4
CDR3aa: CASSPDRITGELFF
CDR3nt: TGTGCCAGCAGTCCTGACAGAATTACCGGGGAGCTGTTTTTT

abundance: few
j_gene: TRBJ1-5
d_gene: NA
v_gene: TRBV20-1
CDR3aa: CSARGGAGNQPQHF
CDR3nt: TGCAGTGCTAGGGGGGGAGCGGGCAATCAGCCCCAGCATTTT

abundance: NA
j_gene: TRBJ1-1
d_gene: TRBD1
v_gene: TRBV6-2/TRBV6-3
CDR3aa: CASSYTGQGSTEAFF
CDR3nt: TGTGCCAGCAGTTACACCGGACAGGGAAGCACTGAAGCTTTCTTT

abundance: few
j_gene: TRBJ1-4
d_gene: TRBD1
v_gene: TRBV7-6
CDR3aa: CASSLSHRGQDEKLFF
CDR3nt: TGTGCCAGCAGCTTATCTCACAGGGGTCAGGATGAAAAACTGTTTTTT

abundance: many
j_gene: TRBJ2-5
d_gene: NA
v_gene: TRBV7-2
CDR3aa: CASSPRTAMTQYF
CDR3nt: TGTGCCAGCAGCCCCAGGACAGCCATGACCCAGTACTTC